A single T cell receptor (beta chain) is shown here with its context. Its antigen remains unknown. The data are from a study of CD4 T cells in relation to SARS-CoV-2 and coronaviruses. V was shortened by 5 bases and J by 0 bases, with 9 bases between the two germline ends. The CDR3 loop spans 14 amino acids. Germline V gives CDR1 LNHDA, CDR2 SQIVND (reference sequence). CD4 enrichment then naive enrichment separated naive from memory CD4+ cells. Sorted naive or memory CD4+ cells met CEF peptides for over eight days. Points from the study as a whole: SARS-CoV-2-driven expansion was significantly weaker in crossreactive than monoreactive clones.

TCRdb's table, derived via immunoSEQ multiplex PCR, lists solely in-frame clones and lacks some. The sample includes 40,000 or so clones, more than 70% of them seen just once. Sample: naive CD4+ T cells from PBMCs, cultured in vitro. Subset in this sample: naive CD4+ T cells isolated by negative enrichment. This chain uses TRBV19 with TRBJ2-3, with D uncertain. This sequence was found in an adult with COVID-19. CDR3: CASSVRSSTDTQYF. In nucleotides, the CDR3 is TGTGCCAGTAGTGTCCGATCTAGCACAGATACGCAGTATTTT.